Presented here are 29 T cell receptor beta chains from one specimen sequenced in a study of CD8+ T cells in alopecia areata. Treatment noted: oral pan-JAK inhibitor, 5-10 mg twice daily. The sequencing template was cDNA reverse transcribed from extracted RNA. Clones were sequenced by immunoSEQ multiplex PCR, and TCRdb holds only the in-frame ones, with some missing. The sample has about 210,000 clones; less than 45% are singletons. The starting material was CD4+ T cells sorted from blood, obtained at approximately week 36, from a patient treated with tofacitinib. The receptors derive from a human donor with alopecia areata.

A few counts support this clone. The J gene is TRBJ2-3, the V gene TRBV29-1; D is ambiguous. V was pared by 2 bases and J by 1 base, with 10 bases between. The CDR3 totals 14 residues. Germline CDR1 reads SQVTM; CDR2 reads ANQGSEA. CDR3 DNA sequence: TGCAGCGTTGAATTCGTTGGAGGCACAGATACGCAGTATTTT. Amino acid sequence: CSVEFVGGTDTQYF.

The sample holds many counts of this clone. The rearrangement uses TRBV29-1 and TRBJ1-4; the D is unclear. The CDR3 covers 12 residues. Per germline, CDR1 SQVTM and CDR2 ANQGSEA. V was shortened by 5 bases and J by 6 bases, with 10 bases between the two germline ends. The CDR3 region is CSVKNSDEKLFF. CDR3 coding DNA: TGCAGCGTTAAGAACAGTGATGAAAAACTGTTTTTT.

This chain connects TRBV29-1 to TRBJ2-1, with unresolved D. V was clipped by 4 bases and J by 5 bases, with 12 bases between them. The CDR3 covers 13 residues. Germline lookup yields CDR1 SQVTM and CDR2 ANQGSEA. DNA of the CDR3: TGCAGCGTTGCCTCCCGGGTCAACAATGAGCAGTTCTTC. It specifies CSVASRVNNEQFF.

The rearrangement links TRBV15 to TRBJ2-7; unclear D gene. Between the trimmed V and J ends, which lost 0 bases and 2 bases, there was a span of 5 bases. The length of the CDR3 is 13 residues. CDR1 LNHNV and CDR2 YYDKDF come from the germline V gene (reference sequence). This CDR3 is CATSRELTYEQYF. The CDR3 DNA is TGTGCCACCAGCAGAGAGCTTACCTACGAGCAGTACTTC.

This clone was found a few times. This chain connects TRBV6-5 to TRBJ1-2; no reliable D call. This CDR3 spans 12 amino acids. V was cut by 6 bases and J by 3 bases, with 8 bases left in between. The germline gives CDR1 MNHEY, CDR2 SVGAGI. The CDR3 sequence is CASRQTYYGYTF. The DNA of the CDR3 is TGTGCCAGCAGGCAGACCTACTATGGCTACACCTTC.

In this sample, this clone turned up a few times. The junction departs from germline at one end; a sequencing error may be responsible. The CDR3 reads CANSTSGNEQFF. The DNA of the CDR3 is TGTGCCAACAGTACTAGCGGCAATGAGCAGTTCTTC. The chain is built from TRBV2 and TRBJ2-1; TRBD2 aligns across 8 bases. Germline V gene sequence: CDR1 SNHLY, CDR2 FYNNEI. CDR3 length: 12 residues.

Notes on this clone: A read error may produce the germline difference seen at one junction end. The chain employs TRBV7-3 and TRBJ2-2; 9 nucleotides line up with TRBD2. The CDR3 is 16 residues long. In germline, CDR1 is SGHTA, CDR2 FQGTGA. The CDR3 sequence: CASSVTGTSRTGELFF. The DNA of the CDR3 is TGTGCCAGCAGCGTAACCGGGACTAGCCGCACCGGGGAGCTGTTTTTT. The full variable domain, completed using reference TRBV7-3 and TRBJ2-2, is GAGVSQTPSNKVTEKGKYVELRCDPISGHTALYWYRQSLGQGPEFLIYFQGTGAADDSGLPNDRFFAVRPEGSVSTLKIQRTERGDSAVYLCASSVTGTSRTGELFFGEGSRLTVL.

This clone was counted only a few times. The chain employs TRBV2 and TRBJ2-2; 10 nucleotides match TRBD1. The CDR3 is 14 residues long. The trim removed 8 bases at V and 4 bases at J, leaving 4 bases unmatched. Germline V gives CDR1 SNHLY, CDR2 FYNNEI. The CDR3: CASSRTGGTGELFF. In DNA, the CDR3 is TGTGCCAGCTCCCGGACAGGGGGCACCGGGGAGCTGTTTTTT.

V gene TRBV5-1 combines with J gene TRBJ2-5; D might be TRBD2 (5 bases). V was clipped by 7 bases and J by 7 bases, with 14 bases between them. The germline gives CDR1 SGHRS, CDR2 YFSETQ. The CDR3 length is 12 residues. CDR3 residues: CASHPDRGTQYF. Here the CDR3 DNA reads TGCGCCAGCCACCCCGATCGGGGGACCCAGTACTTC. Based on the CDR3 plus reference TRBV5-1 and TRBJ2-5, the full variable domain is KAGVTQTPRYLIKTRGQQVTLSCSPISGHRSVSWYQQTPGQGLQFLFEYFSETQRNKGNFPGRFSGRQFSNSRSEMNVSTLELGDSALYLCASHPDRGTQYFGPGTRLLVL.

The chain uses TRBV18 and TRBJ2-1, with D perhaps given as TRBD1 or TRBD2 (5 bases each). Trimming removed 8 bases from V and 0 bases from J, with 20 bases in between. Germline assignment: CDR1 KGHSH and CDR2 LQKENI. The CDR3 totals 17 residues. The CDR3 sequence: CASQTGRKLSSYNEQFF. CDR3 DNA sequence: TGTGCCAGCCAAACGGGACGGAAACTTAGCTCCTACAATGAGCAGTTCTTC.

In its sample, this clone was seen a few times. The rearrangement joins TRBV11-1 to TRBJ2-2; D tentatively reads TRBD1 or TRBD2 (5 bases each). Germline-derived CDR1 and CDR2 are SGHAT and FQDESV (reference sequence). This CDR3 spans 15 amino acids. Trimming stripped 2 bases from V and 7 bases from J, with 14 bases between. CDR3 residues: CASSLFSRDGGELFF. In DNA, the CDR3 is TGTGCCAGCAGCTTATTCTCCCGGGACGGCGGGGAGCTGTTTTTT.

The J gene is TRBJ2-2, the V gene TRBV4-1, with D tentatively TRBD1 (5 bases). The CDR3 length is 16 residues. Trimming took 0 bases from V and 3 from J, leaving 11 bases between them. Germline CDR1 is MGHRA and CDR2 is YSYEKL. In DNA, the CDR3 is TGCGCCAGCAGCCAAGACGCCATACAGGACACCGGGGAGCTGTTTTTT. Translated: CASSQDAIQDTGELFF.

This clone was detected a few times. This chain uses TRBV29-1 with TRBJ1-1, with no clear D. The CDR3 is 13 amino acids. Trimming cost V 5 bases and J 6 bases, with 16 bases left between them. Per germline, CDR1 SQVTM and CDR2 ANQGSEA. DNA of the CDR3: TGCAGCGTTCAAAGAGGAGGGTACGCTGAAGCTTTCTTT. Translated: CSVQRGGYAEAFF.

The chain carries TRBV29-1 and TRBJ1-5, with D perhaps matching TRBD1 (5 bases). The CDR3 is 13 amino acids. V was pared by 6 bases and J by 0 bases, with 9 bases between. Germline-derived CDR1 and CDR2 are SQVTM and ANQGSEA. CDR3 in amino acids: CSVVTDSNQPQHF. CDR3 DNA sequence: TGCAGCGTCGTGACAGATAGCAATCAGCCCCAGCATTTT.

This clone was seen a handful of times. This chain connects TRBV11-2 to TRBJ2-1; either TRBD1 or TRBD2 may fit D (5 bases each). Germline CDR1 reads SGHAT; CDR2 reads FQNNGV. The CDR3 has 15 residues. Deletions cut 3 bases from V and 0 bases from J, with 9 bases between. This chain's CDR3 is CASSLGPSSYNEQFF. Written as DNA, the CDR3 is TGTGCCAGCAGCTTGGGACCGAGCTCCTACAATGAGCAGTTCTTC.

In its sample, this clone was seen many times. The V gene is TRBV14, the J gene TRBJ2-6; the D is unclear. Trimming stripped 3 bases from V and 1 base from J, with 7 bases between. Germline V lookup: CDR1 SGHDN, CDR2 FVKESK. This CDR3 region has 15 residues. CDR3 DNA: TGTGCCAGCAGCCACCTTTTTTCTGGGGCCAACGTCCTGACTTTC. Translation: CASSHLFSGANVLTF.

V gene TRBV7-8 combines with J gene TRBJ2-5; 7 nucleotides match TRBD1. This CDR3 spans 15 amino acids. The germline V gene encodes CDR1 SGHVS and CDR2 FQNEAQ. V dropped 5 bases and J dropped 4; count of bases not matched to a gene: 10. In nucleotides, the CDR3 is TGTGCCAGCAGCCCGCCCTCCGGGACAGCAGAGACCCAGTACTTC. Its protein product is CASSPPSGTAETQYF. Variable domain in full (rest from reference TRBV7-8 and TRBJ2-5): GAGVSQSPRYKVAKRGQDVALRCDPISGHVSLFWYQQALGQGPEFLTYFQNEAQLDKSGLPSDRFFAERPEGSVSTLKIQRTQQEDSAVYLCASSPPSGTAETQYFGPGTRLLVL.

This chain connects TRBV29-1 to TRBJ2-1; 14 nucleotides match TRBD2. After removal of 3 bases from V and 0 bases from J, the junction contained 4 bases not matched to a gene. This CDR3 is 17 amino acids long. Germline-derived CDR1 and CDR2 are SQVTM and ANQGSEA. CDR3 protein: CSVEGTSGRFSYNEQFF. CDR3 coding DNA: TGCAGCGTTGAGGGGACTAGCGGGAGATTCTCCTACAATGAGCAGTTCTTC.

The chain carries TRBV15 and TRBJ2-3; D may correspond to TRBD1 or TRBD2 (6 bases each). Germline V gene sequence: CDR1 LNHNV, CDR2 YYDKDF (reference sequence). Trimming took 5 bases from V and 0 from J, leaving 15 bases between them. CDR3 size: 16 residues. The CDR3: CATSGGDKGSTDTQYF. CDR3 coding DNA: TGTGCCACCAGCGGCGGGGACAAGGGGAGCACAGATACGCAGTATTTT.

The chain employs TRBV29-1 and TRBJ1-4; D call uncertain. This CDR3 region has 15 residues. V was cut by 3 bases and J by 8 bases, with 19 bases left in between. The germline CDR1 and CDR2 sequences are SQVTM and ANQGSEA. CDR3 amino acids: CSVDDETGSREKLFF. In nucleotides, the CDR3 is TGCAGCGTTGACGATGAGACGGGGTCGAGGGAAAAACTGTTTTTT.

The chain has TRBV29-1 and TRBJ2-1, with D perhaps given as TRBD1 or TRBD2 (7 bases each). Trimming shortened V by 7 bases and J by 9 bases, and 28 bases separated the two germline ends. Per the germline V gene, CDR1 is SQVTM and CDR2 is ANQGSEA. The CDR3 covers 16 residues. Here the CDR3 reads CSGARGGTVSIFEQFF. The CDR3 DNA sequence: TGCAGCGGAGCGAGGGGGGGGACAGTGTCAATTTTTGAGCAGTTCTTC.

The chain employs TRBV5-1 and TRBJ2-5, with 8 positions matching TRBD1. The CDR3 totals 14 residues. CDR1 SGHRS and CDR2 YFSETQ come from the germline V gene. Trimming removed 9 bases from V and 7 bases from J; junction bases left unmatched: 14. This chain's CDR3 is CATQAGQDFGTQYF. The CDR3 DNA follows: TGCGCCACCCAGGCGGGACAGGATTTCGGGACCCAGTACTTC.

This clone came up a few times. The V call is TRBV27, the J call TRBJ1-4; 8 bases are shared with TRBD1. V dropped 0 bases and J dropped 8; count of bases not matched to a gene: 5. There are 15 residues in the CDR3. Germline V gene lookup returns CDR1 MNHEY and CDR2 SMNVEV (reference sequence). CDR3 nucleotide sequence: TGTGCCAGCAGTTTATCCAGGGGGCTACGGGAAAAACTGTTTTTT. Translating gives CASSLSRGLREKLFF.

The chain combines TRBV29-1 with TRBJ2-3; 9 nucleotides line up with TRBD2. J lost 6 bases, V lost 0 bases, and 4 bases had no gene match. This CDR3 region has 14 residues. The germline V gene encodes CDR1 SQVTM and CDR2 ANQGSEA. The CDR3 coding sequence is TGCAGCGTTGAAGATAGCGGGAGCTGGGATACGCAGTATTTT. Encoded protein: CSVEDSGSWDTQYF.

This clone has a handful of counts. The chain is built from TRBV7-8 and TRBJ2-1, with D maybe TRBD2 (6 bases). The length of the CDR3 is 15 residues. Trimming took off 3 bases at V and 0 bases at J, with 9 bases between the two ends. In germline, CDR1 is SGHVS, CDR2 FQNEAQ. CDR3 bases: TGTGCCAGCAGCTTTCGGGGGAACTCCTACAATGAGCAGTTCTTC. Protein: CASSFRGNSYNEQFF.

This chain connects TRBV4-2 to TRBJ1-2, with D hard to call. Germline V CDR1 and CDR2: LGHNA, YNFKEQ. This CDR3 spans 11 amino acids. Trimming removed 3 bases from V and 8 bases from J, with 7 bases in between. DNA for the CDR3: TGTGCCAGCAGCCATGCCGGCGGCTACACCTTC. As protein: CASSHAGGYTF.

The rearrangement links TRBV11-2 to TRBJ2-7; D call uncertain. The CDR3 covers 14 residues. Germline V lookup: CDR1 SGHAT, CDR2 FQNNGV. V gave up 1 base and J gave up 2 bases, with 9 bases separating them. The CDR3 DNA sequence: TGTGCCAGCAGCTTAGTCCCGGAACCCTACGAGCAGTACTTC. Encoded protein: CASSLVPEPYEQYF.

Only a few counts were recorded for this clone. The chain recombines TRBV30 with TRBJ2-6, with D possibly called TRBD1 or TRBD2 (5 bases each). The V end lost 3 bases, the J end lost 2 bases, and 17 bases lay between the germline ends. The CDR3 has 17 residues. Germline values: CDR1 GTSNPN, CDR2 SVGIG (reference sequence). CDR3 sequence (DNA): TGTGCCTGGAGCCCGAAGCAGGGACGCACTGGGGCCAACGTCCTGACTTTC. Translating it yields CAWSPKQGRTGANVLTF.

Written as DNA, the CDR3 is TGTGCCAGCAGTTTTGGGTGGGACAACTACAATGAGCAGTTCTTC. It encodes CASSFGWDNYNEQFF. The chain joins TRBV9 to TRBJ2-1; D is possibly TRBD1 (6 bases). Germline V CDR1 and CDR2: SGDLS, YYNGEE. The germline V and J ends were trimmed by 5 bases and 3 bases, with 15 bases remaining between them. The CDR3 extends over 15 amino acids. Full variable domain (missing parts from reference TRBV9 and TRBJ2-1): DSGVTQTPKHLITATGQRVTLRCSPRSGDLSVYWYQQSLDQGLQFLIQYYNGEERAKGNILERFSAQQFPDLHSELNLSSLELGDSALYFCASSFGWDNYNEQFFGPGTRLTVL.